The 14 T cell receptor beta chains below come from one sample, sequenced in a study of blood T cell repertoires in COVID-19. TCRdb's copy holds only in-frame clones and misses some; the assay was immunoSEQ multiplex PCR. The sample includes over 100,000 clones, more than 75% of them seen just once. The sequenced sample was peripheral blood. The receptors come from a man aged 60 to 75 with acute or convalescent COVID-19.

The gene calls are TRBV19 and TRBJ2-1; possibly TRBD1 for D (6 bases). The germline CDR1 and CDR2 sequences are LNHDA and SQIVND (reference sequence). The CDR3 is 14 residues long. Trimming shortened V by 3 bases and J by 2 bases, and 8 bases separated the two germline ends. CDR3: CASSIRGPYNEQFF. The CDR3 DNA is TGTGCCAGTAGTATCAGGGGACCCTACAATGAGCAGTTCTTC.

This sequence joins TRBV19 and TRBJ2-2; 7 bases are shared with TRBD2. Germline loops: CDR1 LNHDA, CDR2 SQIVND (reference sequence). This CDR3 has 15 residues. V gave up 5 bases and J gave up 7 bases; unmatched junction bases: 10. The CDR3 protein is CASSARTSGGGELFF. CDR3 nucleotides: TGTGCCAGTAGTGCCCGGACTAGTGGAGGCGGGGAGCTGTTTTTT.

This clone showed up just once. The chain employs TRBV18 and TRBJ1-1; no firm D call. Germline CDR1 and CDR2: KGHSH and LQKENI. The CDR3 contains 12 residues. The ends were cut back, 5 bases at V and 6 bases at J, with 10 bases in the middle. CDR3 sequence: CASSIQNAEAFF. The CDR3 DNA follows: TGTGCCAGCTCAATACAGAATGCTGAAGCTTTCTTT.

The V and J genes are TRBV6-5 and TRBJ2-7; 12 bases agree with TRBD1. Germline V gene data show CDR1 as MNHEY and CDR2 as SVGAGI. With 8 bases clipped from V and 6 bases from J, the junction kept 5 bases outside the gene matches. The CDR3 is made up of 13 amino acids. CDR3: CASGDRGRGEQYV. The DNA for the CDR3 is TGTGCCAGCGGGGACAGGGGGCGAGGCGAGCAGTACGTC.

The chain is built from TRBV7-6 and TRBJ1-1, with 10 bases lining up with TRBD1. V dropped 1 base and J dropped 7; count of bases not matched to a gene: 3. Germline V gene lookup returns CDR1 SGHVS and CDR2 FNYEAQ. The CDR3 runs 14 residues. CDR3 protein: CASSLGQGAFEAFF. In DNA, the CDR3 is TGTGCCAGCAGCTTAGGACAGGGGGCTTTTGAAGCTTTCTTT.

This clone was picked up a small number of times. The chain carries TRBV7-8 and TRBJ1-1; TRBD1 matches at 7 bases. Germline lookup yields CDR1 SGHVS and CDR2 FQNEAQ. This CDR3 spans 15 amino acids. The trim removed 5 bases at V and 10 bases at J, leaving 16 bases unmatched. The CDR3 nucleotides are TGTGCCAGCAGCGTACCGAGGGGGCCATCAAGTGCAGCTTTCTTT. This codes for CASSVPRGPSSAAFF.

The rearrangement joins TRBV27 to TRBJ1-5, with 8 bases lining up with TRBD1. CDR1 and CDR2 from the germline V gene are MNHEY and SMNVEV (reference sequence). V trimming: 4 bases; J trimming: 7 bases; junction bases outside the gene matches: 12. The CDR3 length is 16 residues. CDR3 sequence reads: CASSSTGRGRRQPQHF. CDR3 DNA: TGTGCCAGCAGTTCCACCGGCAGGGGGCGCAGGCAGCCCCAGCATTTT.

There are a few counts of this clone. V gene TRBV4-3 combines with J gene TRBJ2-7, with 8 bases identical to TRBD1. Germline V CDR1 and CDR2: LGHNA, YSLEER. Losses at the gene ends were 3 bases for V and 3 bases for J; bases not matched to a gene: 13. The CDR3 sequence is 17 residues long. The CDR3 bases are TGCGCCAGCAGCCAGCTTCCCGGACAGGGCATCCTCTACGAGCAGTACGTC. It is translated as CASSQLPGQGILYEQYV.

The V and J genes are TRBV5-1 and TRBJ2-1; no reliable D call. The CDR3 totals 13 residues. CDR1 is SGHRS and CDR2 is YFSETQ in the germline V gene. V lost 0 bases to trimming and J lost 6 bases, with 7 bases between them. CDR3 nucleotides: TGCGCCAGCAGCTTGGCGGGTTCCAATGAGCAGTTCTTC. This translates into CASSLAGSNEQFF.

V and J are TRBV7-2 and TRBJ2-1; D unclear. The V gene lost 2 bases and the J gene lost 7 bases, with 12 bases spanning the gap. Germline V CDR1 and CDR2: SGHTA, FQGNSA. CDR3 length: 14 amino acids. This CDR3 is CASSLPQPLNEQFF. In nucleotides, the CDR3 is TGTGCCAGCAGCTTACCCCAACCTCTAAATGAGCAGTTCTTC. Full variable domain (outside the CDR3, taken from reference TRBV7-2 and TRBJ2-1): GAGVSQSPSNKVTEKGKDVELRCDPISGHTALYWYRQSLGQGLEFLIYFQGNSAPDKSGLPSDRFSAERTGGSVSTLTIQRTQQEDSAVYLCASSLPQPLNEQFFGPGTRLTVL.

The genes are TRBV24-1 and TRBJ2-7, with 7 bases that match TRBD1. CDR1 KGHDR and CDR2 SFDVKD come from the germline V gene. The J segment lost 3 bases and the V segment lost 5 bases, leaving 12 bases of the junction unmatched. CDR3 size: 16 residues. CDR3 amino acids: CATSGSTPGTDYEQYF. The CDR3 DNA is TGTGCCACCAGTGGGTCGACCCCCGGGACAGACTACGAGCAGTACTTC.

The chain's CDR3 is CASSFGNKASFNEQFF. Here the CDR3 DNA reads TGTGCCAGCAGCTTTGGTAATAAGGCTAGCTTCAATGAGCAGTTCTTC. This chain connects TRBV5-4 to TRBJ2-1; tentatively, D is TRBD2 (5 bases). V was clipped by 2 bases and J by 6 bases, with 18 bases between them. CDR3 length equals 16 residues. The germline CDR1 and CDR2 sequences are SGHNT and YYREEE (reference sequence).

The V and J genes are TRBV2 and TRBJ1-1, with 7 bases that match TRBD1. Germline values: CDR1 SNHLY, CDR2 FYNNEI. The CDR3 sequence is 15 residues long. J gave up 1 base and V 2 bases, and 4 bases lay outside the gene matches. CDR3 loop: CASSERDRPNTEAFF. For the CDR3, the DNA is TGTGCCAGCAGTGAAAGGGACAGACCGAACACTGAAGCTTTCTTT.

This clone was observed a few times. CDR3 coding DNA: TGTGCCAGCAGCAACAGGGGGTCCGGGGAGCTGTTTTTT. This sequence encodes CASSNRGSGELFF. This chain joins TRBV3-1 (or the pseudogene TRBV3-2) and TRBJ2-2; 8 bases agree with TRBD1. V shed 5 bases, J shed 6 bases, and the junction held 2 bases outside the gene matches. The germline CDR1 and CDR2 sequences are LGHDT and YNNKEL (reference sequence). The CDR3 is 13 residues long.